The rows below give T cell receptor beta chains drawn from one sample of a study of shared clonotypes between healthy human individuals. Profiling relied on immunoSEQ multiplex PCR, and the TCRdb table lists in-frame clones only, not all of them. The sample lists around 2.1 million clones; just over 90% were seen once. Sample: naive CD8+ T cells from PBMCs. The origin of the receptors is a man between 18 and 29 years old in good health. Some clones in this sample may be carry-over from other donors' samples. The CDR3 runs from the conserved cysteine through the conserved F or W. The D gene is left open where the match is weak. Where a row states a size, it is once, few, many or the class of an expanded clone; other rows omit it.

j_call clone_size d_call v_call cdr3_nt cdr3_aa
TRBJ1-1 . . TRBV7-9 TGTGCCAGCAGCTTAGCGGGCAGGGCAATCACTGAAGCTTTCTTT CASSLAGRAITEAFF
TRBJ1-5 . . TRBV4-1 TGCGCCAGCAGCCAAGTGTCGGGGGGCAATCAGCCCCAGCATTTT CASSQVSGGNQPQHF
TRBJ2-5 . . TRBV5-6 TGTGCCAGCAGCTTGGGGGCGGAGTACCAAGAGACCCAGTACTTC CASSLGAEYQETQYF
TRBJ2-7 . TRBD2 TRBV10-3 TGTGCCATCAGTACATCTAACTTAGCGGGTGGATTCCTTTCCTACGAGCAGTACTTC CAISTSNLAGGFLSYEQYF
TRBJ2-1 . TRBD2 TRBV5-1 TGCGCCAGCAGCCTTCCGACTAGCGGGACGGACGATGAGCAGTTCTTC CASSLPTSGTDDEQFF
TRBJ1-1 . . TRBV6-5 TGTGCCAGCAGTTACTCGGAGACAGGTCACACTGAAGCTTTCTTT CASSYSETGHTEAFF
TRBJ1-3 . . TRBV9 . CASSVARGAGPQVGF
TRBJ2-3 . . TRBV6-5 TGTGCCAGCAGTTACGTAGGCCTCGCGGATACGCAGTATTTT CASSYVGLADTQYF
TRBJ2-7 . TRBD2 TRBV5-1 TGCGCCAGCAGCTCCGGACTAGCGGGTCTCTCCAATCACGAGCAGTACTTC CASSSGLAGLSNHEQYF
TRBJ2-1 . . TRBV10-3 TGTGCCATCAGTGGCTTGGGCGGGTTGGGGGACAATGAGCAGTTCTTC CAISGLGGLGDNEQFF
TRBJ2-3 . . TRBV5-1 TGCGCCAGCAGCTTGGGGCTTACTAGCACAGATACGCAGTATTTT CASSLGLTSTDTQYF
TRBJ2-5 . . TRBV7-8 TGTGCCAGCAGCTTACCCGAAAGTCAAGAGACCCAGTACTTC CASSLPESQETQYF
TRBJ2-7 . . TRBV5-8 TGTGCCAGCAGCCCATCCTTCAGCGGGTTGAGCTCCTACGAGCAGTACTTC CASSPSFSGLSSYEQYF
TRBJ2-7 . TRBD2 TRBV9 TGTGCCAGCAGCGCCGGACTAGCGGCATACGAGCAGTACTTC CASSAGLAAYEQYF
TRBJ2-1 . . TRBV29-1 TGCAGCGTTTCCTCCCCCGTAAGCTCCTACAATGAGCAGTTCTTC CSVSSPVSSYNEQFF
TRBJ2-6 . . TRBV27 TGTGCCAGCAGTTTATCCCCAGGGTCAGGTCCTGGGGCCAACGTCCTGACTTTC CASSLSPGSGPGANVLTF
TRBJ2-2 . . TRBV6-4 TGTGCCAGCAGTGATACTAGGGGGAGGACCGGGGAGCTGTTTTTT CASSDTRGRTGELFF
TRBJ2-7 . . TRBV5-1 TGCGCCAGCAGCTTGGCCCTGGGGGACCCACCCTACGAGCAGTACTTC CASSLALGDPPYEQYF
TRBJ2-7 . . TRBV5-6 TGTGCCAGCAGCTATAGGGGGAGCCCCTCCTACGAGCAGTACTTC CASSYRGSPSYEQYF
TRBJ2-7 . . TRBV10-1 TGCGCCAGCAGTTCCCAGCGCGAGCAGTACTTC CASSSQREQYF
TRBJ2-5 once . TRBV7-7 TGTGCCAGCAGCTTAGCGCACATTAAAGAGACCCAGTACTTC CASSLAHIKETQYF
TRBJ2-7 . . TRBV7-9 TGTGCCAGCAGCCCGCCCACGTCCTACGAGCAGTACTTC CASSPPTSYEQYF
TRBJ1-1 few TRBD1 TRBV19 TGTGCCAGTAGCCGTAGACAGGGACCGAACACTGAAGCTTTCTTT CASSRRQGPNTEAFF
TRBJ1-5 . . TRBV4-1 TGCGCCAGCAGCCAGGACAATAGCAATCAGCCCCAGCATTTT CASSQDNSNQPQHF
TRBJ2-3 . . TRBV5-1 TGCGCCAGCAGCTCGACGGCTACTAGCACAGATACGCAGTATTTT CASSSTATSTDTQYF
TRBJ1-1 . . TRBV19 TGTGCCAGTAGTCCCAGGGGCCTATCGGCTGAAGCTTTCTTT CASSPRGLSAEAFF
TRBJ2-3 . . TRBV5-6 TGTGCCAGCAGCCGCGGAGGGTCAGATACGCAGTATTTT CASSRGGSDTQYF
TRBJ2-2 . TRBD1 TRBV11-3 TGTGCCAGCAGCTCCCGGGACAGTAACACCGGGGAGCTGTTTTTT CASSSRDSNTGELFF
TRBJ2-5 . TRBD2 TRBV5-6 TGTGCCAGCAGCTCCTCTAGCGGGAGTGCCGACTTC CASSSSSGSADF
TRBJ2-7 once TRBD2 TRBV29-1 TGCAGCGTTGTAGCGCCTACAGGGGTCCCTAGCGGGAGCTACGAGCAGTACTTC CSVVAPTGVPSGSYEQYF
TRBJ2-7 . TRBD1 TRBV27 TGTGCCAGCAGTTCCGGACAGGGGTTTTACGAGCAGTACTTC CASSSGQGFYEQYF
TRBJ1-1 few . TRBV2 TGTGCCAGCAGTGAAAGGATGCCGGGGACTGAAGCTTTCTTT CASSERMPGTEAFF
TRBJ2-7 once . TRBV29-1 TGCAGCGCCCTCCGGTCGGGCTACGAGCAGTACTTC CSALRSGYEQYF
TRBJ1-1 . . TRBV6-5 TGTGCCAGCAGTTACTCGGAGGGTTCCACTGAAGCTTTCTTT CASSYSEGSTEAFF
TRBJ2-3 . . TRBV7-9 TGTGCCAGCAGCCAGCCCACAACCGACCTCACAGATACGCAGTATTTT CASSQPTTDLTDTQYF
TRBJ2-2 . . TRBV9 TGTGCCAGCAGCCCTAGTGGGGGGACCGGGGAGCTGTTTTTT CASSPSGGTGELFF
TRBJ2-1 . TRBD2 TRBV7-2 TGTGCCAGCAGCTTAGGTTGGCTAGCGGGCCCTCGTGGGCAGTTCTTC CASSLGWLAGPRGQFF
TRBJ2-3 . TRBD2 TRBV19 TGTGCCAGTAGTAAGCTAGCGGCGGGGGTATTGGAAGATACGCAGTATTTT CASSKLAAGVLEDTQYF
TRBJ1-1 . . TRBV11-2 TGTGCCAGCAGCCAATACAGGGAGGGCACTGAAGCTTTCTTT CASSQYREGTEAFF
TRBJ2-3 . . TRBV4-2 TGTGCCAGCAGCCCCCGGGTCGGGGGTGGGGGCACAGATACGCAGTATTTT CASSPRVGGGGTDTQYF
TRBJ1-2 . . TRBV6-7 TGTGCCAGCAGTTACGTGTCCCGGACAGCAGCTAACTATGGCTACACCTTC CASSYVSRTAANYGYTF
TRBJ2-1 . TRBD2 TRBV7-6 TGTGCCAGCAGCTTAAAGCTAGCGGAGGGAATTGGCAATGAGCAGTTCTTC CASSLKLAEGIGNEQFF
TRBJ2-7 once TRBD1 TRBV7-8 TGTGCCAGCAGCTTCCGCGGGACAGGCTACGAGCAGTACTTC CASSFRGTGYEQYF
TRBJ1-1 . . TRBV28 TGTGCCAGCAGTTTAGTTAGAGGCCTGAACACTGAAGCTTTCTTT CASSLVRGLNTEAFF
TRBJ1-4 . . TRBV4-1 TGCGCCAGCAGCCAAGACATCACGATATTGTCAGGGAATGAAAAACTGTTTTTT CASSQDITILSGNEKLFF
TRBJ1-1 . . TRBV7-9 TGTGCCAGCAGCTTAGCGCCTCGAGGGGTGAACACTGAAGCTTTCTTT CASSLAPRGVNTEAFF
TRBJ2-1 . . TRBV6-5 TGTGCCAGCAGTTACTCGAAACAGGCCCGCTATGAGCAGTTCTTC CASSYSKQARYEQFF
TRBJ2-1 . TRBD1 TRBV6-1 TGTGCCAGCAGTGACGGACAGGGGGCTCGGAATGAGCAGTTCTTC CASSDGQGARNEQFF
TRBJ2-4 . . TRBV4-3 TGCGCCAGCAGCTTAGACACCTACAAAAACATTCAGTACTTC CASSLDTYKNIQYF
TRBJ1-1 . . TRBV9 TGTGCCAGCAGCCCCACGGGCACAGGGAACACTGAAGCTTTCTTT CASSPTGTGNTEAFF
TRBJ2-1 once TRBD2 TRBV29-1 TGCAGCGTTGATCGGGGGACTAGCGGCCCCAATGAGCAGTTCTTC CSVDRGTSGPNEQFF
TRBJ2-1 . . TRBV18 TGTGCCAGCTCACCACCCTCCGTCCGGGGTAGCTCCTACAATGAGCAGTTCTTC CASSPPSVRGSSYNEQFF
TRBJ2-7 . TRBD1 TRBV29-1 TGCAGCGCGATCAGGGGGCTCGACGAGCAGTACTTC CSAIRGLDEQYF
TRBJ2-2 once . TRBV6-5 TGTGCCAGCAGCCCTCGGGGGCCTACCGGGGAGCTGTTTTTT CASSPRGPTGELFF
TRBJ2-1 . TRBD2 TRBV7-3 TGTGCCAGCAGCTTCTCGACTAGCGGGATCCACAATGAGCAGTTCTTC CASSFSTSGIHNEQFF
TRBJ2-3 . TRBD1 TRBV5-4 TGTGCCAGCAGCTTTCAGGGGGCCTTAGCACCAGATACGCAGTATTTT CASSFQGALAPDTQYF
TRBJ2-1 . . TRBV11-1 TGTGCCAGCAGCTTAGGTGGGGCGGTACTAAACAATGAGCAGTTCTTC CASSLGGAVLNNEQFF
TRBJ2-7 . TRBD1 TRBV5-4 TGTGCCAGCAGCATATACAGGGGGCCCTACGAGCAGTACTTC CASSIYRGPYEQYF
TRBJ2-7 . . TRBV7-9 TGTGCCAGCAGCTTAGGTAGCGGACAGAGCTCCTACGAGCAGTACTTC CASSLGSGQSSYEQYF